This T cell receptor (beta chain) was captured by sequencing in a study of a mutant IDH1 vaccine in newly diagnosed glioma. Turning to the study itself: Visit V13 took place at week 47, and visit V12 happened at week 35.

Using immunoSEQ multiplex PCR, the repertoire was profiled, and TCRdb retains in-frame clones only, with some absent. The sample has roughly 50,000 clones, more than 75% seen once; the top ten hold about 4.9%. Time point: week 47, end of study. Doses consisted of 300 ug of mutant IDH1 20-mer peptide each, paired with topical imiquimod. Scheduled for weeks 1, 3, 5, 7, 11, 15, 19 and 23, eight vaccinations were given to patients. Concerning this clone: Its antigen is undetermined.

Trimming pared 3 bases from V and 4 bases from J, leaving 14 bases between. The CDR3 is 14 amino acids. The V gene's germline CDR1 is SGHRS and CDR2 YFSETQ. Notes on the study in general: Pseudoprogression apparently tracked independently of changes in top peripheral T cell clonotypes.

The chain combines TRBV5-1 with TRBJ2-7, with a tentative D call TRBD1 (5 bases). The source is a woman in her forties with glioma. Some clones in this sample may be carry-over from other donors' samples. This sample comprised PBMCs, obtained from a glioma patient whose treatment included an IDH1 peptide vaccine. The CDR3 bases are TGCGCCAGCAGCTCCGACAGCGTTAGGTACGAGCAGTACTTC. As protein: CASSSDSVRYEQYF.